This T cell receptor beta chain stems from a study of blood T cells in healthy people across ages. It was with a sample-barcoded 5' primer and a J-beta primer mix that a second PCR of roughly 6 to 12 cycles was run. MiXCR was run by TCRdb on the 5' RACE reads, yielding one entry per CDR3 protein. The table shows around 1,000,000 distinct CDR3 sequences, with about two fifths occurring only once. Germline V gene data show CDR1 as MNHNS and CDR2 as SASEGT. There are 13 residues in the CDR3. V was cut by 8 bases and J by 3 bases, with 14 bases left in between. The V gene is TRBV6-1, the J gene TRBJ2-7; a weak D match, TRBD1 (6 bases). This receptor was obtained from a man aged 18 to 30 in good health. Sequencing was done on a sample of blood. CDR3 coding DNA: TGTGCCAGCCTCGGACAGACCGTCTACGAGCAGTACTTC. Amino acid sequence: CASLGQTVYEQYF.